This paragraph reports one T cell receptor (beta chain). This clonotype was seen ten or more times. The antigen it binds to is not known. There are no base qualities to consult, and no much larger clone falls within one base. The data stem from a study of T cells after yellow fever vaccination (dated by TCRdb to between 2019 and 2020). Concerning the study at large: The SMART-Seq v4 Ultra Low Input RNA kit was used to prepare libraries from fractions with low cell numbers. Bulk TCR alpha and beta repertoires were sequenced longitudinally to track T-cell clones before and after primary and booster YFV17D yellow fever vaccination. The cohort comprised two healthy male donors, one aged 18 to 29 and one aged 30 to 40 years. Blood was drawn at multiple timepoints before and after primary and secondary immunization, with bulk PBMC replicates and cell subsets isolated.

The trim is 0 bases for V and 1 base for J, with a gap of 13 bases between the germline ends. In the germline V gene (reference sequence), CDR1 corresponds to LNHNV and CDR2 to YYDKDF. The CDR3 runs 17 residues from the cysteine to the phenylalanine. The DNA shown is the 51-base CDR3, in frame from base 1. Synthesis of TCR cDNA relied on 5'RACE template switching, a step that introduced a universal primer site along with unique molecular identifiers. cDNA synthesis was primed from both the TCR alpha and TCR beta constant segments. Two PCR steps were used to amplify libraries, with sample barcodes and sequencing adapters being added in the second step. Libraries were sequenced on Illumina HiSeq 2500 (2x100 bp) or NovaSeq (2x150 bp). The source study handled its data this way. MIGEC was used to demultiplex reads and collapse the reads into UMI consensus sequences, and MiXCR was used for V(D)J alignment. Clonotypes responding to the vaccine were identified with edgeR on replicate PBMC samples, with the criteria of FDR below 0.01 and a log2 fold change above 5 up to day 15. Each bulk clonotype received a CD4 or CD8 identity based on whether the sequenced CD4 or CD8 repertoire contained that clonotype at higher abundance. TCRdb ran its own pipeline on the public reads, namely fastp trimming at Q25 and MiXCR clone calling, and kept in-frame beta chains. Every entry covers one CDR3 protein and lists the most common genes and DNA from its rows. The V and J calls were not made by the authors but by TCRdb's processing. This sample is represented by under 80,000 distinct CDR3 sequences; roughly 7.4% of them were singletons. The ten most abundant clones make up 36% of the sample.

In the paper's terms, the treatment or condition label means: live attenuated yellow fever vaccine strain. A standard Ficoll-Paque protocol was used to isolate PBMCs from peripheral blood. Dynabeads CD4 and CD8 positive selection kits were used to isolate CD4 and CD8 T-cell fractions. TriZol was used to extract RNA from bulk PBMCs, CD4 and CD8 fractions, and dextramer-positive and dextramer-negative fractions. Results the study describes overall, beyond this receptor: After the booster, most clones that had expanded after primary vaccination were detected again (around 96% of CD4 and around nine tenths of CD8), suggesting broad maintenance of memory. Compared with the primary T-cell response, the secondary T-cell response was weaker but faster, peaking on day 5 rather than day 15. Because the study included only a couple of donors, the extent to which the findings can be generalized is limited. A small share of clonotypes was detected in both CD4 and CD8 compartments, with the overlap likely arising from convergent recombination. FACS-sorted repertoires could contain abundant contaminating clonotypes from the bulk population, so computational filtering was required.

This receptor was identified in a man in his thirties or forties who received the YFV17D yellow fever vaccine. Sample: CD8+ T cells sorted from PBMCs, taken 15 days after the yellow fever booster vaccination. This sequence uses TRBV15 and TRBJ1-5; matching of 6 bases hints at TRBD1 as the D gene. The nucleotide sequence reads as follows: TGTGCCACCAGCAGAGATCGCAGGGGTTCCAGCAATCAGCCCCAGCATTTT. This translates into CATSRDRRGSSNQPQHF.